The T cell receptor beta chain under discussion was sequenced for a study of blood T cells in healthy people across ages. Study at large: Capture by template switching was about one barcoded beta molecule per two T cells.

The length of the CDR3 is 15 residues. The V and J ends lost 8 bases and 2 bases, in that order; junction bases with no gene match: 10. Germline CDR1 is LNHNV and CDR2 is YYDKDF (reference sequence). The authors ran a second PCR of about 6 to 11 cycles using a sample-barcoded 5' primer and a J-beta primer mix. The authors tagged each cDNA molecule using a template-switch adaptor with 12 random nucleotides. TCRdb re-derived calls from the 5' RACE reads in MiXCR, one entry per CDR3 protein. The table lists 800,000 or so distinct CDR3 sequences, 46% of them singletons. Roughly 10 milliliters of peripheral blood were drawn from each donor.

The sample was blood. The chain links TRBV15 to TRBJ2-7, with 9 bases identical to TRBD2. The clonotype originates from an elderly man in good health. The CDR3 bases are TGTGCCACCTGTAGGAGCGGGAGGACGGCCTACGAGCAGTACTTC. This gives the protein CATCRSGRTAYEQYF.